This T cell receptor beta chain was obtained from a study of cytomegalovirus exposure and HLA in healthy donors. PCR primers comprised 60 Vbeta and 13 Jbeta primers. The assay was immunoSEQ multiplex PCR, and TCRdb's table has in-frame clones only and misses some. The data contain 200,000 to 250,000 clones, around 80% of them singletons. Germline values: CDR1 MNHEY, CDR2 SMNVEV (reference sequence). The CDR3 consists of 15 residues. The J segment lost 4 bases and the V segment lost 3 bases, leaving 8 bases of the junction unmatched. A word on this clone: Its antigen is not known.

Study results and limitations: Follow-up analysis later connected one missense variant in DCLRE1C with trimming of TCR beta V- and J-genes. A later analysis associated some 18,000 TCR beta sequences with HLA alleles at a 0.05 false discovery rate.

The sequence was collected from a man aged 30 to 45 in good health and CMV-seronegative. The sample taken for sequencing was PBMCs. This sequence joins TRBV27 and TRBJ1-1; 7 bases fit TRBD1. CDR3 DNA: TGTGCCAGCAGTTTTCAGGGGGAAGGGATCACTGAAGCTTTCTTT. Protein: CASSFQGEGITEAFF.